This T cell receptor (beta chain) was found in a study of shared clonotypes between healthy human individuals. Deep-level assay runs were performed. Assay: immunoSEQ multiplex PCR; the TCRdb copy retains only in-frame clones and omits some. Of about 120,000 clones in the sample, roughly two thirds are singletons; the top ten hold under 25%. CDR1 is SGHVS, CDR2 FNYEAQ, per germline. The CDR3 runs to 16 residues. Trimming took off 5 bases at V and 3 bases at J, with 17 bases between the two ends. This chain links TRBV7-6 with TRBJ1-3; TRBD1 is a possible D gene (5 bases). What was sequenced was memory CD8+ T cells sorted from blood. Subset defined: CD45RO+ cells pooled with CCR7-negative TemRA cells. The clonotype originates from a woman in her 30s in good health. The CDR3 DNA reads as TGTGCCAGCAGCCCCTCCAGTCAGGGAGGTGGAAACACCATATATTTT. Amino acid sequence: CASSPSSQGGGNTIYF.